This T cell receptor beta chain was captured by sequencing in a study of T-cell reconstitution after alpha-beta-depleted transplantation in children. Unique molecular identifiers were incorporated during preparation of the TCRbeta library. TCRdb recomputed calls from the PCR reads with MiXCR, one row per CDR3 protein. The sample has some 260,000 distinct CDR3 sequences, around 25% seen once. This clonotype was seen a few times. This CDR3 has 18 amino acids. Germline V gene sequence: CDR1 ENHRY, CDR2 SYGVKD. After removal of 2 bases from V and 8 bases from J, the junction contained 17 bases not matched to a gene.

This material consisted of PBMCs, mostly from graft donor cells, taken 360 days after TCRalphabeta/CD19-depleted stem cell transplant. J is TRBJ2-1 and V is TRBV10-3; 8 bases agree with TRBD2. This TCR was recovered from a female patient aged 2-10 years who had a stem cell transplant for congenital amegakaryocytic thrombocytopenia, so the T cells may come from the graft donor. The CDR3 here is CAISEQGTRGTRGHEQFF. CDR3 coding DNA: TGTGCCATCAGTGAGCAGGGGACTAGAGGTACGCGGGGGCATGAGCAGTTCTTC.